The following is a T cell receptor beta chain sequence with its context. This record belongs to a study of blood T cell repertoires in COVID-19. Methods used by the authors: Amplification of reference gene primers provided the estimated nucleated cell counts. The repertoire was sequenced with immunoSEQ multiplex PCR; TCRdb's copy has only in-frame clones and lacks some. V, J and clone size reflect that table, while D and trimming were determined from the DNA. The sample has about 170,000 clones, roughly 80% seen once. This CDR3 has 16 amino acids. J gave up 3 bases and V 1 base, and 9 bases lay outside the gene matches. Germline-derived CDR1 and CDR2 are MGHRA and YSYEKL.

This TCR was sampled from a man aged 18 to 30 with active or convalescent COVID-19. The source material was peripheral blood. The rearrangement joins TRBV4-1 to TRBJ2-7; the match to TRBD1 covers 7 bases. This chain's CDR3 is CASSQAPGTAFYEQYF. The DNA of the CDR3 is TGCGCCAGCAGCCAAGCTCCCGGGACAGCTTTCTACGAGCAGTACTTC.